The T cell receptor (beta chain) under discussion was sequenced for a study of Ad26.COV2.S vaccination and SARS-CoV-2 variants. Noted treatment: roughly 20 received Ad26.COV2.S at low or high dose, single or two shots; 5 received placebo; per-sample allocation not given. Specimens were obtained on day 63 following the first vaccine or placebo injection. V was pared by 3 bases and J by 4 bases, with 6 bases between. This CDR3 has 12 residues. Germline CDR1 is LNHDA and CDR2 is SQIVND (reference sequence). Assay: immunoSEQ multiplex PCR; the TCRdb copy retains only in-frame clones and omits some. The sample consists of some 340,000 clones, 85% of them appearing once. Comment on this clone: Additional DNA sequences in this sample encode the identical CDR3.

This clonotype was sampled from a person between 18 and 65 years old who received the Ad26.COV2.S COVID-19 vaccine or a placebo. This chain joins TRBV19 and TRBJ1-1, with D tentatively TRBD1 (6 bases). Sequencing was performed on peripheral blood, taken in a trial of Ad26.COV2.S vaccine versus placebo. The CDR3 is CASSIRGTEAFF. The CDR3 DNA follows: TGTGCCAGTAGTATCAGGGGCACTGAAGCTTTCTTT.